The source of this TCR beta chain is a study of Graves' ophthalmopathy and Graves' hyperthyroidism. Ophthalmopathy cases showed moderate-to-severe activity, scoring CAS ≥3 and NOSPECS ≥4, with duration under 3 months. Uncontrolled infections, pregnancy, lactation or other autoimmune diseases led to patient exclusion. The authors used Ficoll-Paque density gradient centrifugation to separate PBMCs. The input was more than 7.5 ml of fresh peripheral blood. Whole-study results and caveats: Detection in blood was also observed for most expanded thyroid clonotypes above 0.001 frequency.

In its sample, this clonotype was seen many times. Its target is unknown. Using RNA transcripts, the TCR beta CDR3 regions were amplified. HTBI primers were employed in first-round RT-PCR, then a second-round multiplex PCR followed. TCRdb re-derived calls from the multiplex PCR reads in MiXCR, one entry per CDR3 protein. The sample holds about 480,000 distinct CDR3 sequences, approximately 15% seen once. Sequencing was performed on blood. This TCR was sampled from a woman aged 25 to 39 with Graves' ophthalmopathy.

The CDR3 DNA sequence: TGTGCCATCAGTGGGACGGGGCAGTCACAACCCTATGGCTACACCTTC. Encoded protein: CAISGTGQSQPYGYTF. The chain recombines TRBV10-3 with TRBJ1-2, with D perhaps TRBD1 (5 bases). V was trimmed by 4 bases and J by 4 bases, leaving 19 bases between them. Germline-derived CDR1 and CDR2 are ENHRY and SYGVKD. The CDR3 is 16 amino acids.